This entry lists 15 T cell receptor beta chains sequenced from one sample in a study of blood T cell repertoires in COVID-19. Repertoires were generated with immunoSEQ multiplex PCR, while TCRdb's copy carries only in-frame clones and drops some. The sample carries around 140,000 clones, around 86% recorded once. Sequenced: peripheral blood. The receptor set was obtained from a woman aged 55-69 years with active or convalescent COVID-19.

The chain couples TRBV18 to TRBJ1-1; 8 bases are shared with TRBD1. CDR3 length equals 13 residues. V shed 8 bases and J 1 base; nucleotides not matched to a gene: 3. CDR1 is KGHSH, CDR2 LQKENI, per germline. For the CDR3, the DNA is TGTGCCAGCGCGGGACAGGCGAACACTGAAGCTTTCTTT. Residues: CASAGQANTEAFF.

V usage is TRBV5-1 and J usage is TRBJ1-4, with 7 bases identical to TRBD1. Trimming removed 5 bases from V and 5 bases from J; junction bases left unmatched: 3. CDR3 size: 13 residues. Per germline, CDR1 SGHRS and CDR2 YFSETQ. The CDR3 nucleotides are TGCGCCAGCAGACCAGGGGGGAATGAAAAACTGTTTTTT. It translates to CASRPGGNEKLFF.

V and J are TRBV5-1 and TRBJ1-2; no clear D gene. The CDR3 is made up of 13 amino acids. Between the trimmed V and J ends, which lost 7 bases and 1 base, there was a span of 11 bases. CDR1 SGHRS and CDR2 YFSETQ come from the germline V gene. The CDR3 DNA follows: TGCGCCAGCTCGTTTCTTCTTAACTATGGCTACACCTTC. Its translation: CASSFLLNYGYTF.

The chain recombines TRBV5-1 with TRBJ2-2, with TRBD2 identical over 10 bases. V lost 4 bases to trimming and J lost 6 bases; unmatched junction nucleotides: 3. The germline V gene has CDR1 SGHRS and CDR2 YFSETQ. The CDR3 covers 14 residues. CDR3 amino acids: CASSGAGGPGELFF. For the CDR3, the DNA is TGCGCCAGCAGCGGAGCGGGGGGGCCCGGGGAGCTGTTTTTT.

The chain combines TRBV19 with TRBJ1-1; 11 bases align to TRBD1. Germline-derived CDR1 and CDR2 are LNHDA and SQIVND (reference sequence). V was pared by 8 bases and J by 1 base, with 9 bases of the junction left unmatched. The CDR3 loop spans 16 amino acids. CDR3 sequence reads: CASSDRGRRGNTEAFF. The CDR3 DNA reads TGTGCCAGTTCGGACAGGGGGCGCAGGGGGAACACTGAAGCTTTCTTT.

This chain connects TRBV29-1 to TRBJ1-1; D possibly corresponds to TRBD1 (5 bases). Germline values: CDR1 SQVTM, CDR2 ANQGSEA. The CDR3 sequence is 12 residues long. The ends were cut back, 2 bases at V and 6 bases at J, with 10 bases in the middle. The CDR3 spells CSVEPSGPEAFF. The CDR3 coding sequence is TGCAGCGTTGAACCATCAGGGCCTGAAGCTTTCTTT.

The chain is built from TRBV9 and TRBJ2-3; maybe TRBD2 (5 bases). Germline CDR1 SGDLS, CDR2 YYNGEE. V lost 2 bases and J 2 bases, leaving 12 bases between the germline ends. The CDR3 sequence is 15 residues long. The CDR3 sequence is CASSVEARDTDTQYF. The DNA of the CDR3 is TGTGCCAGCAGCGTTGAGGCTCGGGACACAGATACGCAGTATTTT.

This clone was recorded many times. The CDR3: CASSKRVGGGRTEAFF. CDR3 sequence (DNA): TGTGCCAGCAGCAAACGAGTCGGGGGTGGGAGAACTGAAGCTTTCTTT. The chain employs TRBV28 and TRBJ1-1; D might be TRBD1 (5 bases). V was clipped by 6 bases and J by 5 bases, with 22 bases between them. The CDR3 contains 16 residues. The germline gives CDR1 MDHEN, CDR2 SYDVKM.

V gene TRBV11-2 combines with J gene TRBJ2-1; D is undetermined. The CDR3 totals 13 residues. The V end was cut by 0 bases, the J end by 4 bases, with 4 bases between. Germline CDR1 and CDR2: SGHAT and FQNNGV. CDR3 in amino acids: CASSLDQYNEQFF. In nucleotides, the CDR3 is TGTGCCAGCAGCTTAGACCAGTACAATGAGCAGTTCTTC.

The chain uses TRBV19 and TRBJ2-3, with TRBD2 as a possible D gene (5 bases). Germline V gene data show CDR1 as LNHDA and CDR2 as SQIVND (reference sequence). The length of the CDR3 is 15 residues. Between the trimmed V and J ends, which lost 3 bases and 3 bases, there was a span of 13 bases. CDR3 residues: CASSIPAVGTDTQYF. The CDR3 coding sequence is TGTGCCAGTAGTATCCCAGCGGTCGGAACAGATACGCAGTATTTT.

J is TRBJ2-3 and V is TRBV20-1; 12 bases align to TRBD2. Germline lookup yields CDR1 DFQATT and CDR2 SNEGSKA (reference sequence). CDR3 size: 17 residues. V dropped 3 bases and J dropped 0; count of bases not matched to a gene: 7. The CDR3 region is CSASRLAGGSSTDTQYF. As DNA, the CDR3 is TGCAGTGCTAGTCGGCTAGCGGGAGGGTCTAGCACAGATACGCAGTATTTT.

This clone was found once. The V and J genes are TRBV7-8 and TRBJ2-2; the match to TRBD2 covers 7 bases. Losses at the gene ends were 2 bases for V and 6 bases for J; bases not matched to a gene: 15. CDR1 and CDR2 (germline): SGHVS, FQNEAQ. The CDR3 is 18 amino acids. The CDR3 is CASSLSSTSLIKAGELFF. The CDR3 DNA sequence: TGTGCCAGCAGCTTATCTTCGACTAGCCTAATTAAGGCCGGGGAGCTGTTTTTT.

V and J are TRBV29-1 and TRBJ2-5; D not certain. Per the germline V gene, CDR1 is SQVTM and CDR2 is ANQGSEA. The V end was cut by 6 bases, the J end by 2 bases, with 19 bases between. The CDR3 consists of 15 residues. CDR3 residues: CSVRPGAFPQETQYF. CDR3 coding DNA: TGCAGCGTCCGGCCAGGCGCGTTCCCACAAGAGACCCAGTACTTC.

The chain employs TRBV6-6 and TRBJ1-1; D remains ambiguous. The V gene lost 0 bases and the J gene lost 5 bases, with 7 bases spanning the gap. In germline, CDR1 is MNHNY, CDR2 SVGAGI (reference sequence). The length of the CDR3 is 13 residues. The CDR3 is CASSYSAETEAFF. The CDR3 DNA reads TGTGCCAGCAGTTACTCGGCGGAGACTGAAGCTTTCTTT.

The chain links TRBV19 to TRBJ2-3; 7 bases are a match to TRBD2. V shed 6 bases, J shed 2 bases, and the junction held 14 bases outside the gene matches. Germline V gene lookup returns CDR1 LNHDA and CDR2 SQIVND (reference sequence). The CDR3 totals 17 residues. The CDR3 sequence: CASSAPVGAGTTDTQYF. In nucleotides, the CDR3 is TGTGCCAGTAGCGCCCCGGTCGGAGCGGGGACCACAGATACGCAGTATTTT. Filled out from reference TRBV19 and TRBJ2-3, the complete variable domain reads DGGITQSPKYLFRKEGQNVTLSCEQNLNHDAMYWYRQDPGQGLRLIYYSQIVNDFQKGDIAEGYSVSREKKESFPLTVTSAQKNPTAFYLCASSAPVGAGTTDTQYFGPGTRLTVL.